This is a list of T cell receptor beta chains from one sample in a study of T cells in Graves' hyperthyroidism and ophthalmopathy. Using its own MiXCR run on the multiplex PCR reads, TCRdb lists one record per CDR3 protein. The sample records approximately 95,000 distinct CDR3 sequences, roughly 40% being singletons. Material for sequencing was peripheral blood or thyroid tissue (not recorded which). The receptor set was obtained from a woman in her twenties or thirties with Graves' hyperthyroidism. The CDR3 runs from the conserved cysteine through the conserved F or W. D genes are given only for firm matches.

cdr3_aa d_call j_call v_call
CGSSQEDRADTEALF TRBD1 TRBJ1-1 TRBV7-9
CASSQMPDYSYEQYF - TRBJ2-7 TRBV5-4
CSASPGHRGTEAFF - TRBJ1-1 TRBV20-1
CASSPGTGTGYTF TRBD1 TRBJ1-2 TRBV7-3
CASSFPGSGELFF - TRBJ2-2 TRBV7-3
CASSPGEPGQWETQYF - TRBJ2-5 TRBV11-2
CASTGPPTYGYTF - TRBJ1-2 TRBV28
CASSLAHQETQYF - TRBJ2-5 TRBV11-2
CAISRSGQGILLNEQYF TRBD1 TRBJ2-7 TRBV10-3
CASSSGLEQYF - TRBJ2-7 TRBV6-1
CASSYKGDGHGYTF - TRBJ1-2 TRBV7-9
CASTKTSGSYEQYF TRBD2 TRBJ2-7 TRBV11-2
CASRGLRVAYEQYF - TRBJ2-7 TRBV28
CASSQEGTLGNTGELFF - TRBJ2-2 TRBV7-2
CASSQVEELFF - TRBJ2-2 TRBV14
CASSQERVSGSSYEQYF - TRBJ2-7 TRBV4-2
CASSQQGYSNQPQHF - TRBJ1-5 TRBV4-1
CASSLERPTISDTGEPFF - TRBJ2-2 TRBV7-9
CASKGLGAPETQYF - TRBJ2-5 TRBV28
CASSLDRSPLHF - TRBJ1-6 TRBV11-2
CSATAPVEGDEAFF - TRBJ1-1 TRBV20-1
CASSLVMTNVGAGNTIYF - TRBJ1-3 TRBV5-6
CASSLDGWNEQYF - TRBJ2-7 TRBV28
CASLTGGGQPQHF - TRBJ1-5 TRBV28